Listed below are T cell receptor beta chains from one sample, sequenced in a study of blood T cell repertoires in COVID-19. Clones were read by immunoSEQ multiplex PCR, and TCRdb kept only the in-frame ones, dropping some. Among 95,000 or so clones, roughly 76% were seen once, and the ten largest hold around 4.7%. The sample comprised peripheral blood. The origin of the receptors is an older man with COVID-19, enrolled during active disease. Each CDR3 is given with its conserved first and last residue. D genes are given only for firm matches. Some rows have no size entry. The others give once, few or many, or a class for an expanded clone.

J gene | V gene | CDR3 length | D gene | clone size | CDR3 DNA | CDR3 protein
TRBJ2-7 | TRBV2 | 14 | . | . | TGTGCCAGCAGCCGGCCCGGGGGAAACTACGAGCAGTACTTC | CASSRPGGNYEQYF
TRBJ2-2 | TRBV7-6 | 13 | . | . | TGTGCCAGCAGCTCCTCGAACACCGGGGAGCTGTTTTTT | CASSSSNTGELFF
TRBJ2-2 | TRBV19 | 15 | TRBD1 | . | TGTGCCAGTAGTCCCCGGGACAGAAACACCGGGGAGCTGTTTTTT | CASSPRDRNTGELFF
TRBJ1-6 | TRBV5-1 | 19 | TRBD1 | . | TGCGCCAGCAGCTTGCAGGGCCCCGACAGGGGGCGCGGTAATTCACCCCTCCACTTT | CASSLQGPDRGRGNSPLHF
TRBJ1-1 | TRBV9 | 14 | . | . | TGTGCCAGCAGCGGGGGGCGGAAGAACACTGAAGCTTTCTTT | CASSGGRKNTEAFF
TRBJ2-5 | TRBV7-3 | 15 | . | . | TGTGCCAGCAGCTTAAGTGGCAGGCGGGAAGAGACCCAGTACTTC | CASSLSGRREETQYF
TRBJ1-1 | TRBV5-4 | 15 | TRBD1 | . | TGTGCCAGCAGCTACCCGACAGGGGCAGGCACTGAAGCTTTCTTT | CASSYPTGAGTEAFF
TRBJ2-3 | TRBV4-2 | 18 | TRBD2 | few | TGTGCCAGCAGCCAAGATCTTAGGACTAGCGGGAGCACAGATACGCAGTATTTT | CASSQDLRTSGSTDTQYF
TRBJ2-6 | TRBV7-2 | 15 | . | few | TGTGCCAGCAGCTTACTGGCCTCTGGGGCCAACGTCCTGACTTTC | CASSLLASGANVLTF
TRBJ1-3 | TRBV19 | 17 | . | . | TGTGCCAGTAGTGAATCATACCGACAGATCTCTGGAAACACCATATATTTT | CASSESYRQISGNTIYF
TRBJ2-1 | TRBV2 | 15 | TRBD2 | few | TGTGCCAGCAGTGCTAGCGGGGGGGAACACAATGAGCAGTTCTTC | CASSASGGEHNEQFF
TRBJ2-3 | TRBV27 | 14 | TRBD2 | . | TGTGCCAGCACGCTAGCGGGGGGGTCAGATACGCAGTATTTT | CASTLAGGSDTQYF
TRBJ1-1 | TRBV19 | 15 | . | . | TGTGCCAGTAGTCCTCGACAGAATATGAACACTGAAGCTTTCTTT | CASSPRQNMNTEAFF
TRBJ2-7 | TRBV11-2 | 16 | TRBD2 | many | TGTGCCAGCAGCTTATTCCGGCGGGGGGACCCCTACGAGCAGTACTTC | CASSLFRRGDPYEQYF
TRBJ2-1 | TRBV20-1 | 14 | TRBD1 | once | TGCAGTGCTATTGACAGGGGAAGGTACAATGAGCAGTTCTTC | CSAIDRGRYNEQFF
TRBJ2-1 | TRBV6-4 | 17 | . | once | TGTGCCAGCAGCCTAACAGGGACCCGGACATTAGGCAATGAGCAGTTCTTC | CASSLTGTRTLGNEQFF
TRBJ1-6 | TRBV12-3/TRBV12-4 | 12 | . | . | TGTGCCAGCACCCTAACCGGTTCACCCCTCCACTTT | CASTLTGSPLHF
TRBJ1-4 | TRBV27 | 16 | . | . | TGTGCCAGCAGTTTATCGATGAGGGACTATAATGAAAAACTGTTTTTT | CASSLSMRDYNEKLFF
TRBJ2-2 | TRBV30 | 21 | TRBD1 | . | TGTGCCTGGAGTGTCACGCTTTTTGGGGACAGGGTATGGCGGCGCACCGGGGAGCTGTTTTTT | CAWSVTLFGDRVWRRTGELFF
TRBJ1-1 | TRBV19 | 13 | TRBD1 | . | TGTGCCAGTAGGCAGCAGGGGGTTGAGGAAGCTTTCTTT | CASRQQGVEEAFF
TRBJ1-2 | TRBV5-6 | 16 | TRBD1 | . | TGTGCCAGCAGCCCACTTGGGACAGGGGAAAGGAATGGCTACACCTTC | CASSPLGTGERNGYTF
TRBJ2-1 | TRBV7-9 | 15 | TRBD2 | few | TGTGCCAGCAGCTTAGTTAGCGGGAGAGACAATGAGCAGTTCTTC | CASSLVSGRDNEQFF
TRBJ2-3 | TRBV3-1/TRBV3-2 | 16 | TRBD2 | . | TGTGCCAGCAGCCAAGGATGGCGGGGGGGCACAGATACGCAGTATTTT | CASSQGWRGGTDTQYF
TRBJ2-5 | TRBV7-2 | 15 | . | few | TGTGCCAGCAGCCGCCCGGCGGGGAGACAAGAGACCCAGTACTTC | CASSRPAGRQETQYF
TRBJ2-2 | TRBV5-4 | 16 | TRBD1 | . | TGTGCCAGCAGCCCCTTCGGTGACAGGGACACCGGGGAGCTGTTTTTT | CASSPFGDRDTGELFF
TRBJ1-5 | TRBV19 | 13 | . | . | TGTGCCAGTAGCGCAGGACTTTATCAGCCCCAGCATTTT | CASSAGLYQPQHF
TRBJ2-5 | TRBV11-3 | 15 | . | . | TGTGCCAGCAGCTTAGGGGGGCAGTACCAAGAGACCCAGTACTTC | CASSLGGQYQETQYF
TRBJ1-1 | TRBV19 | 14 | TRBD1 | . | TGTGCCAGTATAAGACAGGGGGTTGGGACTGAAGCTTTCTTT | CASIRQGVGTEAFF
TRBJ2-7 | TRBV27 | 13 | TRBD2 | once | TGTGCCAGCAGGACTAGCGGGAGTGACGAGCAGTACTTC | CASRTSGSDEQYF
TRBJ2-7 | TRBV3-1/TRBV3-2 | 14 | . | few | TGTGCCAGCAGCCAAGCGGTTCACGGTGGCGAGCAGTACTTC | CASSQAVHGGEQYF
TRBJ1-4 | TRBV7-9 | 16 | . | few | TGTGCCAGCAGCTTAGGGCGGGGCGTGAGTAATGAAAAACTGTTTTTT | CASSLGRGVSNEKLFF
TRBJ2-5 | TRBV2 | 13 | TRBD1 | once | TGTGCCAGCAGCCGACAGGGGTCGGAGACCCAGTACTTC | CASSRQGSETQYF
TRBJ2-7 | TRBV5-1 | 15 | . | . | TGCGCCAGCAGCTTTAGTCACGATAGCTCCTACGAGCAGTACTTC | CASSFSHDSSYEQYF
TRBJ2-1 | TRBV19 | 15 | TRBD2 | few | TGTGCCAGCAGAGTAGGGCTAGCGGGGCTTAATGAGCAGTTCTTC | CASRVGLAGLNEQFF
TRBJ2-3 | TRBV18 | 16 | TRBD1 | few | TGTGCCAGCTCCCCCGGGACAGGGGATGGAGGAGATACGCAGTATTTT | CASSPGTGDGGDTQYF
TRBJ1-2 | TRBV3-1/TRBV3-2 | 14 | . | . | TGTGCCAGCAGCCACGGGGGAATTAACTATGGCTACACCTTC | CASSHGGINYGYTF
TRBJ2-7 | TRBV5-1 | 12 | . | . | TGCGCCAGCAGCAGGGACTTCTACGAGCAGTACTTC | CASSRDFYEQYF
TRBJ2-2 | TRBV28 | 17 | TRBD2 | . | TGTGCCAGCAGTCCTCCTACTAGCGGGATTCTTCCCGGGGAGCTGTTTTTT | CASSPPTSGILPGELFF
TRBJ2-1 | TRBV5-1 | 14 | TRBD2 | . | TGCGCCAGCAGCCGCGACCCGATGACTAGCGGGGAGTTCTTC | CASSRDPMTSGEFF